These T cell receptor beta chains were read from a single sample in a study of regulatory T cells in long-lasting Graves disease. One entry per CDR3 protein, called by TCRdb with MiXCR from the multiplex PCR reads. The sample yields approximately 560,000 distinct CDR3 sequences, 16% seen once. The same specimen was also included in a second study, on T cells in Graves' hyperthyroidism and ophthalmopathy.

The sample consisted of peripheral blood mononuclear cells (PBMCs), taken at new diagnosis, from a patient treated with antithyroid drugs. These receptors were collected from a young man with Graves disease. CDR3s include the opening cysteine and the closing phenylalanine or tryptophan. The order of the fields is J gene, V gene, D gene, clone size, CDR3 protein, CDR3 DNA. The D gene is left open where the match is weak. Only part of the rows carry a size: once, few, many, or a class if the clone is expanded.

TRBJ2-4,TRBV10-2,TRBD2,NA,CASSESPLPGGAKNIQYF,TGCGCCAGCAGTGAGTCGCCCCTGCCGGGGGGAGCCAAAAACATTCAGTACTTC
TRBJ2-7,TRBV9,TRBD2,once,CASSAQLAGEVGERYF,TGTGCCAGCAGCGCCCAACTAGCGGGAGAAGTGGGGGAGCGGTACTTC
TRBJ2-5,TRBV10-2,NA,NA,CASKHLGETQYF,TGCGCCAGCAAACATCTTGGAGAGACCCAGTACTTC
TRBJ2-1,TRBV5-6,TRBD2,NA,CASSLELAGHNEQFF,TGTGCCAGCAGCTTGGAACTAGCGGGGCACAATGAGCAGTTCTTC
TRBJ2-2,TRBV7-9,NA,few,CASSLGHPELFF,TGTGCCAGCAGCTTAGGACACCCCGAGCTGTTTTTT
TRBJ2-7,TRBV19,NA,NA,CASSRGFSVEYEQYF,TGTGCCAGTAGCCGGGGTTTTAGTGTCGAATACGAGCAGTACTTC
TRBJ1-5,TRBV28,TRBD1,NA,CASSPYDRGFQPQHF,TGTGCCAGCAGTCCCTACGACAGGGGTTTTCAGCCCCAGCATTTT
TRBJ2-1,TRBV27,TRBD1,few,CATGTGGYNEQFF,TGTGCCACCGGGACAGGGGGCTACAATGAGCAGTTCTTC
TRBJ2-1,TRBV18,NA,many,CASSPGEDRYNEQFF,TGTGCCAGCTCACCAGGAGAGGACAGATACAATGAGCAGTTCTTC
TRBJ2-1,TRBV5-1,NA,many,CASSGSGGFYNEQFF,TGCGCCAGCAGCGGGAGTGGCGGGTTTTACAATGAGCAGTTCTTC
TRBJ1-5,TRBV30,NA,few,CAWSKQGYQPQHF,TGTGCCTGGAGTAAACAGGGTTATCAGCCCCAGCATTTT
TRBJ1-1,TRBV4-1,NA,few,CASSQRTLRENTEAFF,TGCGCCAGCAGCCAACGTACGTTAAGGGAAAACACTGAAGCTTTCTTT
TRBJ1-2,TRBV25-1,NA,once,CASSPGSGAGGYTF,TGTGCCAGCAGTCCTGGGTCGGGGGCGGGTGGCTACACCTTC
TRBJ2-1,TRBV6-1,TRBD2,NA,CASSEYRTSGFYNEQFF,TGTGCCAGCAGTGAATATAGGACTAGCGGATTTTACAATGAGCAGTTCTTC
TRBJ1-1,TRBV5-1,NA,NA,CASSPRFEANTEAFF,TGCGCCAGCAGCCCACGTTTTGAGGCGAACACTGAAGCTTTCTTT
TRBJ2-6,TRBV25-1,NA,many,CASSELQGAGANVLTF,TGTGCCAGCAGTGAACTACAGGGAGCCGGGGCCAACGTCCTGACTTTC
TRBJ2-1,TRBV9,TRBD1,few,CASSEGRGTGSGNEQFF,TGTGCCAGCAGCGAGGGGCGGGGGACAGGGTCTGGGAATGAGCAGTTCTTC
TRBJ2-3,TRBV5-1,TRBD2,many,CASSLDRRLAGSRDTQYF,TGCGCCAGCAGCTTGGATCGCCGACTAGCGGGAAGTCGAGATACGCAGTATTTT
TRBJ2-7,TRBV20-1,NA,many,CSAPGHPGNEQYF,TGCAGTGCTCCGGGACATCCTGGAAACGAGCAGTACTTC
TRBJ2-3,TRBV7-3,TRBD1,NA,CASSLQGASDTQYF,TGTGCCAGCAGCTTACAGGGGGCGTCAGATACGCAGTATTTT
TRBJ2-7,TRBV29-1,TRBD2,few,CSVFNPGGSYEQYF,TGCAGCGTTTTTAATCCGGGAGGATCGTACGAGCAGTACTTC
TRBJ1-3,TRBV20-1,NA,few,CSARDLKGPGNTIYF,TGCAGTGCTAGAGATCTGAAAGGGCCTGGAAACACCATATATTTT
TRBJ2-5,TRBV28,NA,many,CASTSHRQQETQYF,TGTGCCAGCACTTCGCACCGGCAACAAGAGACCCAGTACTTC
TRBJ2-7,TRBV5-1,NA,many,CASSLEVGMYEQYF,TGCGCCAGCAGCTTGGAGGTCGGTATGTACGAGCAGTACTTC
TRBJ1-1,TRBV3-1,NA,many,CASSQDSTAVNTEAFF,TGTGCCAGCAGCCAAGATTCCACAGCGGTGAACACTGAAGCTTTCTTT
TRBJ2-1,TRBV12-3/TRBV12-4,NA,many,CASSRASASYNEQFF,TGTGCCAGCAGCCGGGCTAGCGCTTCCTACAATGAGCAGTTCTTC
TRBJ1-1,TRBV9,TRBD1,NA,CASSARTGPTEAFF,TGTGCCAGCAGCGCCAGGACAGGGCCCACTGAAGCTTTCTTT
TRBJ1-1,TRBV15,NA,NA,CATSSTRGRTEAFF,TGTGCCACCAGCAGTACTAGGGGGAGAACTGAAGCTTTCTTT